One sample yielded the 27 T cell receptor beta chains listed below, sequenced in a study of identical twins. TCRdb re-derived calls from the 5' RACE reads in MiXCR, one entry per CDR3 protein. This repertoire shows 240,000 or so distinct CDR3 sequences, 5.5% to 7% found once; its top ten account for 3.6%. These data also featured in a second study, about yellow fever vaccine responses in identical twins.

Sequencing was performed on memory (CD45RO+) T cells sorted from blood. Source of these receptors: a woman between 18 and 30 years old in good health.

This clonotype has ten or more counts. The rearrangement uses TRBV29-1 and TRBJ1-1; D gene uncertain. The CDR3 is made up of 14 amino acids. Germline V CDR1 and CDR2: SQVTM, ANQGSEA. Trimming removed 6 bases at V and 0 bases at J, with 14 bases between. CDR3 coding DNA: TGCAGCGTCTCTAAGCCCCTTATGAACACTGAAGCTTTCTTT. This encodes CSVSKPLMNTEAFF. The entire variable domain, with the rest obtained from reference TRBV29-1 and TRBJ1-1, is as follows: SAVISQKPSRDICQRGTSLTIQCQVDSQVTMMFWYRQQPGQSLTLIATANQGSEATYESGFVIDKFPISRPNLTFSTLTVSNMSPEDSSIYLCSVSKPLMNTEAFFGQGTRLTVV.

The chain recombines TRBV27 with TRBJ1-2; D might be TRBD1 (5 bases). Per germline, CDR1 MNHEY and CDR2 SMNVEV (reference sequence). The V end was cut by 6 bases, the J end by 8 bases, with 22 bases between. The CDR3 spans 15 residues. The CDR3 region is CASRKGLHSLSGYTF. CDR3 DNA: TGTGCCAGCAGGAAGGGACTCCATTCCCTCTCAGGCTACACCTTC.

Only a few counts were recorded for this clonotype. The rearrangement joins TRBV27 to TRBJ2-2; D not resolved. Germline V CDR1 and CDR2: MNHEY, SMNVEV (reference sequence). Trimming left V 6 bases short and J 7 bases short, with 9 bases between. The CDR3 extends over 12 amino acids. The CDR3: CASSSRGGELFF. The CDR3 DNA follows: TGTGCCAGCAGCTCTCGAGGCGGGGAGCTGTTTTTT.

This clonotype has just a few counts. The gene calls are TRBV13 and TRBJ1-5, with D unresolved. V was cut by 1 base and J by 3 bases, with 10 bases left in between. This CDR3 is built from 15 residues. From germline, CDR1 is PRHDT and CDR2 FYEKMQ (reference sequence). CDR3 protein: CASSLAGGINQPQHF. CDR3 DNA: TGTGCCAGCAGCTTAGCCGGCGGTATCAATCAGCCCCAGCATTTT.

V and J are TRBV6-4 and TRBJ2-1; possibly TRBD2 for D (7 bases). The CDR3 runs 14 residues. V gave up 6 bases and J gave up 8 bases, with 17 bases separating them. The V gene's germline CDR1 is MRHNA and CDR2 SNTAGT. CDR3: CASSDEGGADEQFF. The CDR3 DNA follows: TGTGCCAGCAGCGACGAGGGGGGGGCCGATGAGCAGTTCTTC.

The sample holds many counts of this clonotype. The J gene is TRBJ1-4, the V gene TRBV27; D remains ambiguous. The V gene's germline CDR1 is MNHEY and CDR2 SMNVEV (reference sequence). Trimming shortened V by 0 bases and J by 0 bases, and 11 bases separated the two germline ends. The CDR3 runs 17 residues. CDR3 bases: TGTGCCAGCAGTTTATCGCGGGGTCCCACAACTAATGAAAAACTGTTTTTT. The encoded protein is CASSLSRGPTTNEKLFF.

CDR3 amino acids: CASSVQLAGGTGELFF. Here the CDR3 DNA reads TGCGCCAGCAGCGTCCAACTAGCGGGAGGAACCGGGGAGCTGTTTTTT. The genes are TRBV5-1 and TRBJ2-2, with 12 bases lining up with TRBD2. Germline loops: CDR1 SGHRS, CDR2 YFSETQ. Losses at the gene ends were 4 bases for V and 5 bases for J; bases not matched to a gene: 6. The CDR3 sequence is 16 residues long.

The rearrangement links TRBV6-6 to TRBJ2-1; no reliable D call. Trimming cost V 6 bases and J 4 bases, with 7 bases left between them. The CDR3 totals 12 residues. The germline gives CDR1 MNHNY, CDR2 SVGAGI (reference sequence). CDR3 DNA sequence: TGTGCCAGCAGCCTCGAATACAATGAGCAGTTCTTC. Its protein is CASSLEYNEQFF.

This clonotype was counted many times. The J gene is TRBJ1-4, the V gene TRBV6-1; D is perhaps TRBD1 (5 bases). Germline CDR1 is MNHNS and CDR2 is SASEGT. The CDR3 consists of 16 residues. Trimming removed 2 bases from V and 0 bases from J, with 10 bases in between. Here the CDR3 DNA reads TGTGCCAGCAGTGAACAGGGATCTGCAACTAATGAAAAACTGTTTTTT. This translates into CASSEQGSATNEKLFF.

This clonotype appeared many times. DNA of the CDR3: TGTGCCAGCAGCCCGTCAGGTAACATCTATGGCTACACCTTC. Translation: CASSPSGNIYGYTF. The chain links TRBV5-6 to TRBJ1-2; D is unclear. V dropped 4 bases and J dropped 4 bases, with 14 bases sitting between them. The germline CDR1 and CDR2 sequences are SGHDT and YYEEEE. The length of the CDR3 is 14 residues.

This clonotype was recorded at least ten times. The chain employs TRBV5-1 and TRBJ2-3; D call uncertain. This CDR3 has 14 residues. The germline CDR1 and CDR2 sequences are SGHRS and YFSETQ. Trimming removed 3 bases at V and 6 bases at J, with 14 bases between. The CDR3 here is CASSSGAAGDTQYF. For the CDR3, the DNA is TGCGCCAGCAGCTCCGGAGCTGCCGGGGATACGCAGTATTTT.

In its sample, this clonotype was seen many times. This chain joins TRBV18 and TRBJ2-2; tentative D call: TRBD2 (6 bases). Trimming pared 6 bases from V and 5 bases from J, leaving 16 bases between. Looked up from germline, CDR1 is KGHSH and CDR2 is LQKENI. The CDR3 spans 15 residues. CDR3 DNA: TGTGCCAGCTCCGCCGGGGGAACGGGAACCGGGGAGCTGTTTTTT. Translation gives CASSAGGTGTGELFF.

The CDR3 is CASSLGQGTDEQYF. CDR3 nucleotide sequence: TGTGCCAGCAGCTTAGGACAGGGCACCGACGAGCAGTACTTC. V gene TRBV7-6 combines with J gene TRBJ2-7, with 7 bases fitting TRBD1. Germline lookup yields CDR1 SGHVS and CDR2 FNYEAQ. The CDR3 is 14 amino acids. J was trimmed by 5 bases and V by 1 base; bases with no gene match: 5.

This clonotype has only a few counts. The chain uses TRBV15 and TRBJ2-7, with 15 bases lining up with TRBD2. CDR1 and CDR2 (germline): LNHNV, YYDKDF (reference sequence). V shed 3 bases and J 4 bases; nucleotides not matched to a gene: 10. This CDR3 comprises 18 residues. The CDR3: CATSRAVGLAGGSYEQYF. CDR3 nucleotide sequence: TGTGCCACCAGCAGGGCCGTTGGACTAGCGGGAGGGTCTTACGAGCAGTACTTC.

This clonotype came up a few times. J is TRBJ1-2 and V is TRBV4-2; D remains ambiguous. This CDR3 contains 14 residues. From germline, CDR1 is LGHNA and CDR2 YNFKEQ. With 4 bases removed from V and 3 bases from J, the gap between germline ends came to 12 bases. The CDR3 reads CASSPLRSDYGYTF. CDR3 sequence (DNA): TGTGCCAGCAGCCCTCTCCGGAGTGACTATGGCTACACCTTC.

This clonotype was recorded at least ten times. The CDR3 bases are TGTGCCAGCAGTGACTCTGGGGGATCCCACAATGAGCAGTTCTTC. It is translated as CASSDSGGSHNEQFF. This rearrangement joins TRBV6-4 to TRBJ2-1, with D possibly being TRBD1 or TRBD2 (5 bases each). V lost 0 bases and J lost 5, with 11 bases in between. CDR1 and CDR2 (germline): MRHNA, SNTAGT. This CDR3 is 15 amino acids long.

In its sample, this clonotype was seen a few times. This chain uses TRBV4-2 with TRBJ1-1; the match to TRBD1 covers 8 bases. Germline CDR1 and CDR2: LGHNA and YNFKEQ. With V trimmed by 5 bases and J by 0 bases, 5 bases remained unmatched. This CDR3 is 15 amino acids long. CDR3 loop: CASSFGTGLNTEAFF. The CDR3 DNA follows: TGTGCCAGCAGCTTCGGGACAGGCCTGAACACTGAAGCTTTCTTT.

This sequence joins TRBV28 and TRBJ1-4, with a possible D match to TRBD1 (5 bases). Between the trimmed V and J ends, which lost 8 bases and 3 bases, there was a span of 13 bases. The CDR3 runs to 14 residues. CDR1 and CDR2 from the germline V gene are MDHEN and SYDVKM. For the CDR3, the DNA is TGTGCCAGCCAACGGGGGGGACCTAATGAAAAACTGTTTTTT. Protein sequence: CASQRGGPNEKLFF. Variable domain in full (rest from reference TRBV28 and TRBJ1-4): DVKVTQSSRYLVKRTGEKVFLECVQDMDHENMFWYRQDPGLGLRLIYFSYDVKMKEKGDIPEGYSVSREKKERFSLILESASTNQTSMYLCASQRGGPNEKLFFGSGTQLSVL.

This clonotype was found a few times. The chain joins TRBV11-2 to TRBJ2-7; TRBD1 is a possible D gene (6 bases). CDR1 is SGHAT and CDR2 is FQNNGV in the germline V gene. This CDR3 has 12 amino acids. Trimming took off 5 bases at V and 6 bases at J, with 11 bases between the two ends. CDR3 sequence reads: CASSQGFGEQYF. The DNA of the CDR3 is TGTGCCAGCAGCCAGGGGTTCGGCGAGCAGTACTTC.

This clonotype has just a few counts. The chain is built from TRBV7-2 and TRBJ2-7; 10 bases align to TRBD2. CDR1 and CDR2 from the germline V gene are SGHTA and FQGNSA. The CDR3 length is 15 residues. J was trimmed by 5 bases and V by 4 bases; bases with no gene match: 8. CDR3 amino acids: CASSWASGSPNEQYF. The CDR3 nucleotides read TGTGCCAGCAGCTGGGCTAGCGGGAGTCCGAACGAGCAGTACTTC.

This clonotype occurred a few times. V usage is TRBV13 and J usage is TRBJ2-3, with TRBD2 matching over 15 bases. With V trimmed by 1 base and J by 6 bases, 8 bases remained unmatched. The germline V gene encodes CDR1 PRHDT and CDR2 FYEKMQ (reference sequence). The CDR3 totals 18 residues. The CDR3 spells CASSLDRTSGGATDTQYF. The CDR3 nucleotides read TGTGCCAGCAGCTTAGATCGGACTAGCGGGGGGGCAACTGATACGCAGTATTTT.

V and J are TRBV15 and TRBJ2-1; 8 bases align to TRBD2. V gave up 0 bases and J gave up 9 bases; unmatched junction bases: 22. From germline, CDR1 is LNHNV and CDR2 YYDKDF (reference sequence). The CDR3 is 20 amino acids. CDR3 nucleotides: TGTGCCACCAGCAGAGACCGGCTCGCGGGAGGAGACCGGGTGATGAGTGAGCAGTTCTTC. Translated: CATSRDRLAGGDRVMSEQFF.

The genes are TRBV14 and TRBJ2-7, with 7 bases lining up with TRBD1. CDR3 length: 16 residues. Germline-derived CDR1 and CDR2 are SGHDN and FVKESK. Trimming cost V 1 base and J 1 base; bases outside gene matches: 7. The DNA of the CDR3 is TGTGCCAGCAGCCAAGGACAGGGCATCGGTTCCTACGAGCAGTACTTC. Protein product: CASSQGQGIGSYEQYF.

This clonotype was detected many times. The chain couples TRBV5-1 to TRBJ2-2; tentatively, D is TRBD2 (5 bases). This CDR3 comprises 14 residues. V shed 3 bases and J shed 7 bases, with 13 bases lying between them. Germline assignment: CDR1 SGHRS and CDR2 YFSETQ. The CDR3 DNA follows: TGCGCCAGCAGCTCACCCGGGGATGTCGGGGAGCTGTTTTTT. Translated, it gives CASSSPGDVGELFF. The full variable domain, with the rest looked up from reference TRBV5-1 and TRBJ2-2, is KAGVTQTPRYLIKTRGQQVTLSCSPISGHRSVSWYQQTPGQGLQFLFEYFSETQRNKGNFPGRFSGRQFSNSRSEMNVSTLELGDSALYLCASSSPGDVGELFFGEGSRLTVL.

The rearrangement joins TRBV19 to TRBJ2-3; D not resolved. Germline V lookup: CDR1 LNHDA, CDR2 SQIVND (reference sequence). Trimming left V 1 base short and J 2 bases short, with 10 bases between. This CDR3 has 15 amino acids. CDR3 sequence: CASSIGSPVTDTQYF. The CDR3 bases are TGTGCCAGTAGTATAGGGTCCCCGGTCACAGATACGCAGTATTTT.

In the case of this clonotype: One end of the junction varies from germline; a read error may be responsible. This chain joins TRBV5-1 and TRBJ2-1; D is perhaps TRBD1 or TRBD2 (5 bases each). The CDR3 contains 16 residues. Germline CDR1 reads SGHRS; CDR2 reads YFSETQ. In DNA, the CDR3 is TGCGCCAGCAGGTTCAGGGAGACCAGCTCCTATAATGAGCAGATCTTC. This encodes CASRFRETSSYNEQIF.

This clonotype came up many times. This rearrangement joins TRBV7-2 to TRBJ2-5; tentative D call: TRBD2 (6 bases). This CDR3 is 14 amino acids long. Germline-derived CDR1 and CDR2 are SGHTA and FQGNSA. The ends were cut back, 3 bases at V and 1 base at J, with 9 bases in the middle. The CDR3 here is CASSLGLFQETQYF. CDR3 nucleotide sequence: TGTGCCAGCAGCTTGGGACTTTTCCAAGAGACCCAGTACTTC.